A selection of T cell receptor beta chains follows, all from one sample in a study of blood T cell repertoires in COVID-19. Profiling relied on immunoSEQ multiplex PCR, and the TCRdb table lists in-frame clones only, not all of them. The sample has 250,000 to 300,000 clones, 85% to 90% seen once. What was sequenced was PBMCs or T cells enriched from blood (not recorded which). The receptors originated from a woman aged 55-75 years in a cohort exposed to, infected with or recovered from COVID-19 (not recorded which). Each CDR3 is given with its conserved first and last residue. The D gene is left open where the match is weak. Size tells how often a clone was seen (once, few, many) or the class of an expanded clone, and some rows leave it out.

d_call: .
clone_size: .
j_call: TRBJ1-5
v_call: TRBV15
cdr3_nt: TGTGCCACCAGCAGAGATGAGGATTATCAGCCCCAGCATTTT
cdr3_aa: CATSRDEDYQPQHF

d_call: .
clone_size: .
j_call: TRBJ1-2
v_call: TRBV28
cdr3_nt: TGTGCCAGCAGCGCCGACAGAAACTATGGCTACACCTTC
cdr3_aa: CASSADRNYGYTF

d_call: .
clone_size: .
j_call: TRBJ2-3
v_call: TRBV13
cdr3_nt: TGTGCCAGCAGCCCAGGGGGGTCCGTAAAGTCGGGCACAGATACGCAGTATTTT
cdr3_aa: CASSPGGSVKSGTDTQYF

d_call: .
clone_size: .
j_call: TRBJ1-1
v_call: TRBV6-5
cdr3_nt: TGTGCCAGCAGTCGAGGGGGGGGCACGGGCACTGAAGCTTTCTTT
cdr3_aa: CASSRGGGTGTEAFF

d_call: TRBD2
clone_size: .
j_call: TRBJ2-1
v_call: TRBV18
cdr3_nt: TGTGCCAGCTCACCCACCCGCGGGAGCAATGAGCAGTTCTTC
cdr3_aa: CASSPTRGSNEQFF

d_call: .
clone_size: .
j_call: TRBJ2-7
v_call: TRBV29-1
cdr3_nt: TGCAGCGTTGCGGTGTCGTACGAGCAGTACTTC
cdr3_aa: CSVAVSYEQYF

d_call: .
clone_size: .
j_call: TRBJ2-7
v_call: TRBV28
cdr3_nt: TGTGCCAGCAGTTTTCCAGGGGACGCCTACGAGCAGTACTTC
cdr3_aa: CASSFPGDAYEQYF

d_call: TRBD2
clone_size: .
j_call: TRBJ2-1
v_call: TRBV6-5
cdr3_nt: TGTGCCAGCAGTTACGCCAGGACTAGCGGTTACAATGAGCAGTTCTTC
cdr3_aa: CASSYARTSGYNEQFF

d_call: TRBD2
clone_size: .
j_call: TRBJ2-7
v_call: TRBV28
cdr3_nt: TGTGCCAGCAGTTTACGAGGCCTAGCGGGAGGCACCTACGAGCAGTACTTC
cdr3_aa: CASSLRGLAGGTYEQYF

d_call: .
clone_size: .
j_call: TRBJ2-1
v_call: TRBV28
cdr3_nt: TGTGCCAGCAGCACGACTAGTTGGGGACTTTACAATGAGCAGTTCTTC
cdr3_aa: CASSTTSWGLYNEQFF

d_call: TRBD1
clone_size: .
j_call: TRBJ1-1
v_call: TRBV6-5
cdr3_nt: TGTGCCAGCATCTATCAGGGGGATGGTGAAGCTTTCTTT
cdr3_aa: CASIYQGDGEAFF

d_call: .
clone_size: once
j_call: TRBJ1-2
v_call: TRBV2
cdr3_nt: TGTGCCAGCAGGTCCGAGGCGGGAGGCTACACCTTC
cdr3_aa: CASRSEAGGYTF

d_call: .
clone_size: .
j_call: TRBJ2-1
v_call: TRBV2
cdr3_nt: TGTGCCAGCAGTTCGGGGACTCGATACAATGAGCAGTTCTTC
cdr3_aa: CASSSGTRYNEQFF

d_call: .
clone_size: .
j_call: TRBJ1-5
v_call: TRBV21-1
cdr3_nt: TGTGCCAGCAGCAAAGTAATGGGCCATAATCAGCCCCAGCATTTT
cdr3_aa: CASSKVMGHNQPQHF

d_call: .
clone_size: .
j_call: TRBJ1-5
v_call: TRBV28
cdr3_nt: TGTGCCAGCAGTTTTTCCCGACGGAGTCAGCCCCAGCATTTT
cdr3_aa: CASSFSRRSQPQHF

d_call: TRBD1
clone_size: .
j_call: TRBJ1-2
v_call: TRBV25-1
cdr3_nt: TGTGCCAGCAGCAGGGGGCTCCGCGGCTACACCTTC
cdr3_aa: CASSRGLRGYTF